This T cell receptor (beta chain) comes out of a study of cytomegalovirus exposure and HLA in healthy donors. About this clone: Its antigen remains unknown.

The CDR3 contains 15 residues. The V gene end was trimmed by 5 bases and the J gene end by 3 bases; junction bases not matched to a gene: 9. Per germline, CDR1 SGHVS and CDR2 FNYEAQ. The study, taken as a whole, reports: In a later analysis, compared with equally common non-associated chains, HLA-associated beta chains were more expanded. It emerged from a later analysis that several of the most significant clusters appeared to be linked to common viral pathogens.

Use of 60 Vbeta and 13 Jbeta primers characterized the PCR. Produced via immunoSEQ multiplex PCR; TCRdb's table is partial and in-frame only. The top ten clones hold under 15% of a sample with fewer than 200,000 clones, roughly four fifths of them seen once. This clonotype was sampled from a woman aged 50 to 60 in good health and CMV-seronegative. The sample comprised PBMCs. The genes are TRBV7-6 and TRBJ1-2; TRBD1 aligns across 7 bases. In DNA form, the CDR3 reads TGTGCCAGCAGCCCGACCCGGGACAGAGACTATGGCTACACCTTC. It yields the protein CASSPTRDRDYGYTF.